These T cell receptor beta chains were read from a single sample in a study of healthy donors' naive CD4 and CD8 T cells. A single record per CDR3 protein comes from TCRdb applying MiXCR to the reads. Among about 180,000 distinct CDR3 sequences listed, around 74% were seen once. The sample consisted of naive CD4+ and CD8+ T cells sorted from blood, pooled from several donors. The source is a pool of human donors in good health; the sample pools cells from several healthy donors. Both conserved end residues are part of each CDR3. The D gene is left open where the match is weak. Size values are once, few and many counts, or a class for expanded clones, and some rows have none.

j_call,v_call,d_call,clone_size,cdr3_nt,cdr3_aa
TRBJ1-5,TRBV15,-,-,TGTGCCACCAGCAGCGAGGGAGTTCTGGATCAGCCCCAGCATTTT,CATSSEGVLDQPQHF
TRBJ2-2,TRBV6-1,-,-,TGTGCCAGCACCGGGGAGGTCATGGACACCGGGGAGCTGTTTTTT,CASTGEVMDTGELFF
TRBJ1-2,TRBV5-5,-,-,TGTGCCAGCAGCTTGGCTGGGGGGCGAAGCTATGGCTACACCTTC,CASSLAGGRSYGYTF
TRBJ2-2,TRBV7-8,-,-,TGTGCCAGCAGCGGCACGTTCGGGAACCCCACCGGGGAGCTGTTTTTT,CASSGTFGNPTGELFF
TRBJ1-5,TRBV30,-,few,TGTGCCTGGAGTGTACGACAGTACAATCAGCCCCAGCATTTT,CAWSVRQYNQPQHF
TRBJ1-1,TRBV15,-,few,TGTGCCACCGGGCTTGGACTTTCGGACACTGAAGCTTTCTTT,CATGLGLSDTEAFF
TRBJ1-1,TRBV6-5,-,few,TGTGCCAGCAGTTACGGGGTTGGGAAGGCTGAAGCTTTCTTT,CASSYGVGKAEAFF
TRBJ2-3,TRBV10-3,TRBD2,-,TGTGCCATCAGTCTAGCGGGAGCTAGCACAGATACGCAGTATTTT,CAISLAGASTDTQYF
TRBJ2-7,TRBV20-1,TRBD1,-,TGCAGTGCAGAAGACAGGGGCGACGAGCAGTACTTC,CSAEDRGDEQYF
TRBJ1-3,TRBV6-5,-,-,TGTGCCAGCAGTTACTCTGGGACACATGGAAACACCATATATTTT,CASSYSGTHGNTIYF
TRBJ1-1,TRBV20-1,-,-,TGCAGTGCTAGAGACTTCAGGGGGAACACTGAAGCTTTCTTT,CSARDFRGNTEAFF
TRBJ2-1,TRBV29-1,-,-,TGCAGCGTTGAAGCGAGGGGTGGGACGGTCGGCAATGAGCAGTTCTTC,CSVEARGGTVGNEQFF
TRBJ2-7,TRBV6-2/TRBV6-3,-,-,TGTGCCAGCACCTTGACCGGGGACTTCAGGGAGCAGTACTTC,CASTLTGDFREQYF
TRBJ2-5,TRBV29-1,-,-,TGCAGCGTTGTAACATTGCTCGGAGAGACCCAGTACTTC,CSVVTLLGETQYF
TRBJ1-6,TRBV6-5,-,-,TGTGCCACCAAAGGCCCTAATTCACCCCTCCACTTT,CATKGPNSPLHF
TRBJ1-2,TRBV27,TRBD1,-,TGTGCCAGCAGTGCCCCAGGGGGTGGCTACACCTTC,CASSAPGGGYTF
TRBJ2-1,TRBV2,-,-,TGTGCCAGCGAGGGGGTCCGAAATGAGCAGTTCTTC,CASEGVRNEQFF
TRBJ1-6,TRBV19,-,few,TGTGCCAGTAGTACCCTGACAGAACTAAATTCAGCCCTCCACTTT,CASSTLTELNSALHF
TRBJ1-1,TRBV10-3,-,few,TGTGCCATCAGTGCACCGGGACAAAGCACTGAAGCTTTCTTT,CAISAPGQSTEAFF
TRBJ2-2,TRBV18,TRBD2,-,TGTGCCAGCTCACCGATAGCGGGGCTGTCGGGCACCGGGGAGCTGTTTTTT,CASSPIAGLSGTGELFF
TRBJ2-1,TRBV19,-,-,TGTGCCAGTAGTATTGAGGGCAGCTCCTACAATGAGCAGTTCTTC,CASSIEGSSYNEQFF
TRBJ1-5,TRBV15,-,-,TGTGCCACCAGCCCCGGCCACAGAGACTTCAATCAGCCCCAGCATTTT,CATSPGHRDFNQPQHF
TRBJ2-7,TRBV6-5,TRBD1,-,TGTGCCAGCAGCCGCCGACAGGGAGCCTACGAGCAGTACTTC,CASSRRQGAYEQYF
TRBJ2-7,TRBV6-5,-,-,TGTGCCAGCAGGGAGAACAGGGTACGGGAGCAGTACTTC,CASRENRVREQYF
TRBJ2-3,TRBV29-1,-,few,TGCAGCGTTGAAGACGACGCAGATACGCAGTATTTT,CSVEDDADTQYF
TRBJ2-1,TRBV29-1,TRBD2,-,TGCAGCGTCGCGAGCGGGAGCAATGAGCAGTTCTTC,CSVASGSNEQFF
TRBJ2-7,TRBV27,TRBD2,-,TGTGCCAGCAGTTTCCGGCAGGGTTTAGCGGGGTTTAGCTCCTACGAGCAGTACTTC,CASSFRQGLAGFSSYEQYF
TRBJ2-3,TRBV6-5,-,once,TGTGCCAGCAGTCAACTAGTAGCGGAGGGTTCAGATACGCAGTATTTT,CASSQLVAEGSDTQYF